What follows are 2 T cell receptor beta chains derived from one specimen sequenced in a study of post-analysis software for immune sequencing data (dated by TCRdb to between 2014 and 2017). The research as a whole found: Roughly 5 TRBV segments, including TRBV5-6, TRBV5-1 and TRBV20-1, were significantly more frequent in patients than controls.

No antigens are known for them. Libraries were built with PCR. The listed sequencing device is Illumina HiSeq 2500. To reduce PCR and sequencing biases, unique molecular identifiers were built into the TCR beta cDNA libraries. TCRdb applied fastp at Q25 and MiXCR to the public reads, then kept only in-frame beta chains. A single entry per CDR3 protein holds the most common genes and DNA from its merged rows. This sample lists approximately 770,000 distinct CDR3 sequences; roughly 50% were detected once. Clones ranked in the top ten supply around 4.7% of the sample. The sequencing input was blood. The receptors here all came from a girl between 10 and 17 years old with multiple sclerosis.

This clonotype was seen a single time. The chain is built from TRBV9 and TRBJ1-4; D is undetermined. Trimming left V 1 base short and J 3 bases short, with 7 bases between. Per germline, CDR1 SGDLS and CDR2 YYNGEE. This CDR3 region has 14 residues. CDR3 DNA sequence: TGTGCCAGCAGCGTATCAGTGGCTAATGAAAAACTGTTTTTT. It encodes CASSVSVANEKLFF. Full variable domain (rest looked up from reference TRBV9 and TRBJ1-4): DSGVTQTPKHLITATGQRVTLRCSPRSGDLSVYWYQQSLDQGLQFLIQYYNGEERAKGNILERFSAQQFPDLHSELNLSSLELGDSALYFCASSVSVANEKLFFGSGTQLSVL.

The chain is built from TRBV20-1 and TRBJ1-4; D uncertain. This CDR3 spans 12 amino acids. V lost 3 bases and J 3 bases, leaving 5 bases between the germline ends. CDR1 is DFQATT and CDR2 is SNEGSKA in the germline V gene (reference sequence). CDR3 sequence (DNA): TGCAGTGCTAGCCGACCTAATGAAAAACTGTTTTTT. The encoded protein is CSASRPNEKLFF.